This T cell receptor (beta chain) came from a study of control samples from healthy donors and cancer patients. Libraries were prepared by immunoSEQ multiplex PCR; TCRdb keeps only in-frame clonotypes and omits some of them. The sample comprises about 77,000 clones, over 80% of which are singletons, and over 4.5% rests with the top ten. This CDR3 contains 15 residues. Trimming shortened V by 1 base and J by 3 bases, and 13 bases separated the two germline ends. Germline CDR1 is SQVTM and CDR2 is ANQGSEA. Sequenced: blood. V is TRBV29-1 and J is TRBJ2-1; no definite D call. The sequence was collected from a woman in her sixties in good health. CDR3 sequence (DNA): TGCAGCGTTGAAGCTTCAGAACTACTCTACAATGAGCAGTTCTTC. Protein sequence: CSVEASELLYNEQFF.